This passage covers 26 T cell receptor beta chains from one sample sequenced in a study of T cell clonality in common variable immunodeficiency. TCRdb's table, derived via immunoSEQ multiplex PCR, lists solely in-frame clones and lacks some. The sample has tens of thousands of clones, none seen only once; the top ten hold around 2.8%. The sample consisted of peripheral blood mononuclear cells. Receptors were obtained from a person aged 18 to 69 in good health.

Comment on this clone: Coverage ceases 3 residues before the CDR3 finishes, and the germline J gene fills in the end. This chain uses TRBV20-1 with TRBJ2-1, with 9 bases identical to TRBD2. The CDR3 is made up of 12 amino acids. Germline lookup yields CDR1 DFQATT and CDR2 SNEGSKA (reference sequence). V was pared by 6 bases and J by 7 bases, with 4 bases of the junction left unmatched. The CDR3 sequence: CSAVSGRNEQFF. Partial CDR3 DNA: TGCAGTGCAGTGAGCGGGAGGAATGAG.

This clone was detected ten times or more. The CDR3 goes on 3 residues after the read ends, and that part is filled in from the germline J gene. The chain carries TRBV6-1 and TRBJ1-2, with no clear D. V shed 0 bases and J shed 5 bases, with 16 bases lying between them. The CDR3 has 16 amino acids. The V gene's germline CDR1 is MNHNS and CDR2 SASEGT. CDR3 DNA, as far as it was read: TGTGCCAGCAGTGAAGCGCCTATAGGGTCGCCATATGGC. Amino acid sequence: CASSEAPIGSPYG. In full, the CDR3 reads CASSEAPIGSPYGYTF.

This clone was seen a few times. The CDR3 end is not reached by the read, which stops 3 residues before it; the germline J gene fills it in. V and J are TRBV20-1 and TRBJ2-7, with 8 bases lining up with TRBD1. The V and J ends lost 5 bases and 4 bases, in that order; junction bases with no gene match: 7. Germline values: CDR1 DFQATT, CDR2 SNEGSKA (reference sequence). The CDR3 runs to 13 residues. The CDR3 loop reads CSAPQGAKYEQYF. The covered CDR3 bases are TGCAGTGCTCCGCAGGGGGCGAAATACGAG.

This clone was picked up many times. The CDR3 end is not reached by the read, which stops 3 residues before it; the germline J gene fills it in. The V and J genes are TRBV2 and TRBJ1-2; no firm D call. Germline CDR1 reads SNHLY; CDR2 reads FYNNEI. Trimming left V 5 bases short and J 4 bases short, with 17 bases between. The CDR3 is 15 residues long. The part of the CDR3 DNA that was read is TGTGCCAGCAGTTCTCAAGCTTTTATAAGCTATGGC. Translated: CASSSQAFISYG. The entire CDR3 protein reads CASSSQAFISYGYTF.

This clone was observed at least ten times. The read ends 3 residues before the CDR3 terminus; that terminus is restored from the germline J gene. V is TRBV5-1 and J is TRBJ1-2, with 8 nucleotides matching TRBD1. The CDR3 covers 13 residues. Germline assignment: CDR1 SGHRS and CDR2 YFSETQ. CDR3 DNA (partial): TGCGCCAGCAGCCCGACAGGGGAGCAAGGC. It is translated as CASSPTGEQG. The full CDR3 sequence reads CASSPTGEQGYTF.

This clone was seen repeatedly, ten times or more. The read terminates 3 residues ahead of where the CDR3 ends, so the germline J gene completes it. The chain uses TRBV7-9 and TRBJ2-1, with TRBD2 as a possible D gene (6 bases). This CDR3 has 14 amino acids. The germline V gene encodes CDR1 SEHNR and CDR2 FQNEAQ (reference sequence). V was pared by 7 bases and J by 0 bases, with 10 bases between. CDR3 sequence: CASTLGGSYNEQFF. The part of the CDR3 DNA that was read is TGTGCCAGCACCCTGGGGGGCTCCTACAATGAG.

In its sample, this clone was seen many times. The CDR3 end is not reached by the read, which stops 3 residues before it; the germline J gene fills it in. This chain links TRBV6-4 with TRBJ1-3, with 12 positions matching TRBD1. V shed 2 bases, J shed 3 bases, and the junction held 5 bases outside the gene matches. CDR1 is MRHNA and CDR2 is SNTAGT in the germline V gene. The CDR3 consists of 17 residues. The CDR3 bases that were read are TGTGCCAGCAGTGACGGGGACAGGGGGCTACTTGGAAACACC. Translating it yields CASSDGDRGLLGNT. The entire CDR3 protein is CASSDGDRGLLGNTIYF.

Only a few counts were recorded for this clone. A read error may account for a junction end that differs from germline. The read terminates 3 residues before the CDR3 end, so the remaining end is supplied by the germline J gene. V gene TRBV7-9 combines with J gene TRBJ2-7, with a possible D match to TRBD1 (6 bases). CDR1 is SEHNR, CDR2 FQNEAQ, per germline (reference sequence). The CDR3 consists of 12 residues. CDR3 bases read: TGTTCCAGCAGCAGTACAGGGTACGAG. It codes for CSSSSTGYE. The full CDR3 is CSSSSTGYEQYF.

There are many counts of this clone. The CDR3 spells CASSQYEKLFF. CDR3 bases read: TGTGCCAGTAGTCAGTATGAAAAA. The gene calls are TRBV19 and TRBJ1-4; D is unclear. From the germline J gene comes the end of the CDR3, since the read stops 3 residues before it. CDR1 and CDR2 (germline): LNHDA, SQIVND (reference sequence). The CDR3 sequence is 11 residues long. Between the trimmed V and J ends, which lost 5 bases and 6 bases, there was a span of 4 bases. Looking up the rest from reference TRBV19 and TRBJ1-4 gives the full variable domain: DGGITQSPKYLFRKEGQNVTLSCEQNLNHDAMYWYRQDPGQGLRLIYYSQIVNDFQKGDIAEGYSVSREKKESFPLTVTSAQKNPTAFYLCASSQYEKLFFGSGTQLSVL.

This clone was observed many times. The CDR3 end is not reached by the read, which stops 3 residues before it; the germline J gene fills it in. The rearrangement uses TRBV6-1 and TRBJ1-1; D perhaps matches TRBD1 (5 bases). V lost 1 base and J 7 bases, leaving 10 bases between the germline ends. Looked up from germline, CDR1 is MNHNS and CDR2 is SASEGT. The CDR3 has 13 amino acids. The CDR3 region is CASSEGQGLEAFF. The sequenced CDR3 bases are TGTGCCAGCAGTGAAGGCCAGGGCCTTGAA.

This clone showed up many times. The sequenced fragment ends 3 residues before the CDR3 boundary, so the rest is inferred from the germline J gene. The chain joins TRBV5-1 to TRBJ1-2, with TRBD1 identical over 10 bases. From germline, CDR1 is SGHRS and CDR2 YFSETQ. The CDR3 sequence is 15 residues long. Trimming took 4 bases from V and 3 from J; bases not matched to a gene: 6. The covered CDR3 bases are TGCGCCAGCAGCCCTACGACAGGGGGCGACTATGGC. Encoded protein: CASSPTTGGDYG. The complete CDR3 protein is CASSPTTGGDYGYTF.

Ten or more counts support this clone. The read ends 3 residues shy of where the CDR3 ends; the end is completed using the germline J gene. J is TRBJ1-1 and V is TRBV20-1; the match to TRBD1 covers 7 bases. The J segment lost 3 bases and the V segment lost 3 bases, leaving 4 bases of the junction unmatched. This CDR3 comprises 13 residues. CDR1 is DFQATT and CDR2 is SNEGSKA in the germline V gene (reference sequence). The CDR3: CSASVTGDTEAFF. The part of the CDR3 DNA that was read is TGCAGTGCTAGTGTCACAGGGGACACTGAA.

At least ten counts were recorded for this clone. The CDR3 extends 3 residues past the end of the read, so its final part is completed from the germline J gene. The rearrangement joins TRBV5-1 to TRBJ2-7; D is possibly TRBD2 (5 bases). In germline, CDR1 is SGHRS, CDR2 YFSETQ. Between the trimmed V and J ends, which lost 0 bases and 0 bases, there was a span of 7 bases. CDR3 size: 14 residues. The CDR3 bases that were read are TGCGCCAGCAGCTTGGGAGGGTCCTCCTACGAG. As protein: CASSLGGSSYE. The complete CDR3 sequence is CASSLGGSSYEQYF.

The table lists this clone with many counts. The read ends 3 residues early relative to the CDR3; the germline J gene fills the gap. The chain uses TRBV5-1 and TRBJ2-5; 7 nucleotides agree with TRBD2. CDR1 SGHRS and CDR2 YFSETQ come from the germline V gene. Losses at the gene ends were 5 bases for V and 3 bases for J; bases not matched to a gene: 7. The CDR3 sequence is 14 residues long. The CDR3 region is CASRGVAGEETQYF. CDR3 bases read: TGCGCCAGCAGAGGAGTAGCGGGTGAAGAGACC.

This clone was seen a few times. The read terminates 3 residues before the CDR3 end, so the remaining end is supplied by the germline J gene. V usage is TRBV6-4 and J usage is TRBJ2-3; D unclear. Looked up from germline, CDR1 is MRHNA and CDR2 is SNTAGT. The CDR3 spans 14 residues. The CDR3 sequence is CASSPLSSKKTQYF. The DNA read from the CDR3 is TGTGCCAGCAGTCCTCTGAGCTCCAAAAAGACG.

This clone was recorded many times. The covered CDR3 bases are TGTGCCAGCAGTTTAGGGACAGGGCGCTACAATGAG. This encodes CASSLGTGRYNE. The whole CDR3 is CASSLGTGRYNEQFF. The chain employs TRBV12-3 or TRBV12-4 and TRBJ2-1; 8 bases fit TRBD1. Read data end 3 residues before the CDR3 end; the end is taken from the germline J gene. Trimming cost V 1 base and J 3 bases; bases outside gene matches: 2. The CDR3 sequence is 15 residues long.

This clone was seen repeatedly, ten times or more. The CDR3 extends 3 residues past the end of the read, so its final part is completed from the germline J gene. The V and J genes are TRBV28 and TRBJ2-7; D is perhaps TRBD1 (6 bases). The V end lost 7 bases, the J end lost 3 bases, and 16 bases lay between the germline ends. Germline CDR1 is MDHEN and CDR2 is SYDVKM. CDR3 length: 14 residues. The CDR3 DNA, read in part, is TGTGCCAGCACCCGGACAGACCTCTTCTACGAG. Protein product: CASTRTDLFYE. From start to end, the CDR3 is CASTRTDLFYEQYF.

This clone was seen repeatedly, ten times or more. The read finishes 3 residues shy of the CDR3 end, and the germline J gene is used to complete it. This rearrangement joins TRBV7-3 to TRBJ2-3; 8 nucleotides match TRBD2. This CDR3 is 17 amino acids long. CDR1 and CDR2 (germline): SGHTA, FQGTGA. The J segment lost 2 bases and the V segment lost 4 bases, leaving 11 bases of the junction unmatched. The CDR3 loop is CASSSLRAGGLTDTQYF. CDR3 DNA, as far as it was read: TGTGCCAGCAGCTCTCTCCGGGCGGGGGGCCTCACAGATACG.

This clone was counted many times. CDR3 DNA, as far as it was read: TGCGCCAGCAGCTTGGGGCCCCCGGGACAGGGTGCGAAGCTCTATGGC. Its protein is CASSLGPPGQGAKLYG. The CDR3 in its entirety is CASSLGPPGQGAKLYGYTF. V gene TRBV5-1 combines with J gene TRBJ1-2; 9 bases match TRBD1. The read is 3 residues too short to cover the CDR3 end, so that end is filled in from the germline J gene. The CDR3 contains 19 residues. Germline CDR1 SGHRS, CDR2 YFSETQ. V was pared by 0 bases and J by 4 bases, with 16 bases of the junction left unmatched.

This clone has a count of ten or more. The observed sequence ends 3 residues before the CDR3 terminus, with the missing tail filled in from the germline J gene. The chain has TRBV5-1 and TRBJ2-3; TRBD1 matches 7 bases. Trimming cost V 2 bases and J 5 bases; bases outside gene matches: 8. CDR1 is SGHRS, CDR2 YFSETQ, per germline. CDR3 size: 15 residues. CDR3 DNA (partial): TGCGCCAGCAGCTTCTCCGGGAACAGGGGAGATACG. It yields the protein CASSFSGNRGDT. The complete CDR3 sequence is CASSFSGNRGDTQYF.

The table lists this clone with many counts. Read coverage stops 3 residues before the CDR3 terminus; the germline J gene supplies the remainder. V gene TRBV7-6 combines with J gene TRBJ2-2; D remains ambiguous. The ends were cut back, 1 base at V and 4 bases at J, with 4 bases in the middle. The CDR3 runs to 13 residues. Germline CDR1 reads SGHVS; CDR2 reads FNYEAQ. The CDR3 sequence is CASSLGATGELFF. Incomplete CDR3 DNA: TGTGCCAGCAGCTTAGGGGCCACCGGGGAG.

Many counts were recorded for this clone. The CDR3 extends 3 residues past the end of the read, so its final part is completed from the germline J gene. This chain connects TRBV20-1 to TRBJ2-1; D call uncertain. The ends were cut back, 3 bases at V and 5 bases at J, with 14 bases in the middle. The CDR3 is made up of 14 amino acids. Germline V gene data show CDR1 as DFQATT and CDR2 as SNEGSKA (reference sequence). Incomplete CDR3 DNA: TGCAGTGCTAGGATACTCCCCCATGACAATGAG. Its protein product is CSARILPHDNE. The full-length CDR3 reads as CSARILPHDNEQFF.

This clone has a count of ten or more. The CDR3 end lies 3 residues beyond the end of the read and is filled in from the germline J gene. V and J are TRBV6-2 or TRBV6-3 and TRBJ2-3; D is perhaps TRBD2 (6 bases). The CDR3 is 17 residues long. V lost 5 bases and J 0 bases, leaving 18 bases between the germline ends. Germline V gene data show CDR1 as MNHEY and CDR2 as SVGEGT. CDR3 protein: CASSRLGGESSTDTQYF. CDR3 DNA (partial): TGTGCCAGCAGTCGTCTTGGCGGGGAGTCTAGCACAGATACG.

In this sample, this clone turned up many times. The read gets to within 3 residues of the CDR3 end, and the germline J gene fills in the rest. The rearrangement links TRBV20-1 to TRBJ2-7, with 11 bases identical to TRBD2. V dropped 4 bases and J dropped 4; count of bases not matched to a gene: 12. The CDR3 has 16 amino acids. In germline, CDR1 is DFQATT, CDR2 SNEGSKA (reference sequence). The CDR3 DNA, read in part, is TGCAGTGCTATGGGGACTAGCGGAGTTTTGTTGTACGAG. Its translation: CSAMGTSGVLLYE. In full, the CDR3 reads CSAMGTSGVLLYEQYF.

Remarks on this clone: The observed sequence ends 3 residues before the CDR3 terminus, with the missing tail filled in from the germline J gene. The chain uses TRBV11-1 and TRBJ2-2; D possibly corresponds to TRBD1 (5 bases). V lost 5 bases to trimming and J lost 3 bases, with 10 bases between them. This CDR3 has 14 residues. Germline CDR1 reads SGHAT; CDR2 reads FQDESV (reference sequence). CDR3 DNA, as far as it was read: TGTGCCAGCAGCCAAAGACAGTACACCGGGGAG. It yields the protein CASSQRQYTGE. The complete CDR3 protein is CASSQRQYTGELFF.

This clone was seen at least ten times. The read halts 3 residues ahead of the CDR3 end, with the missing end drawn from the germline J gene. J is TRBJ2-2 and V is TRBV10-3; 8 nucleotides line up with TRBD1. The CDR3 has 13 amino acids. Germline V gene lookup returns CDR1 ENHRY and CDR2 SYGVKD. V was pared by 7 bases and J by 5 bases, with 3 bases of the junction left unmatched. The part of the CDR3 DNA that was read is TGTGCCATCACAGGGGGCTTAACCGGGGAG. Protein: CAITGGLTGE. The complete CDR3 sequence is CAITGGLTGELFF.